Included here is one T cell receptor (beta chain) sequence, with context. The sample originates from a study of blood T cell repertoires in COVID-19. Study information: Both acute and convalescent COVID-19 samples were obtained from the United States, Italy and Spain. T cells, B-cell-depleted T cells, or PBMCs supplied cDNA or gDNA.

Authors' data handling: Counts of nucleated cells, estimated from reference gene primer amplification, were obtained. Sequencing used immunoSEQ multiplex PCR; TCRdb keeps in-frame clones, though not all of them. The DNA gave D and trimming, while V, J and clone size come from that table. The sample carries 120,000 to 150,000 clones, more than 65% recorded once. The V end was cut by 4 bases, the J end by 4 bases, with 8 bases between. This CDR3 is 14 amino acids long. Germline lookup yields CDR1 SNHLY and CDR2 FYNNEI. The chain couples TRBV2 to TRBJ1-6; D unclear. The specimen was peripheral blood. The source is a human donor in a cohort sampled during active COVID-19. As DNA, the CDR3 is TGTGCCAGCAGTGCTTCACGGTATAATTCACCCCTCCACTTT. Protein product: CASSASRYNSPLHF.